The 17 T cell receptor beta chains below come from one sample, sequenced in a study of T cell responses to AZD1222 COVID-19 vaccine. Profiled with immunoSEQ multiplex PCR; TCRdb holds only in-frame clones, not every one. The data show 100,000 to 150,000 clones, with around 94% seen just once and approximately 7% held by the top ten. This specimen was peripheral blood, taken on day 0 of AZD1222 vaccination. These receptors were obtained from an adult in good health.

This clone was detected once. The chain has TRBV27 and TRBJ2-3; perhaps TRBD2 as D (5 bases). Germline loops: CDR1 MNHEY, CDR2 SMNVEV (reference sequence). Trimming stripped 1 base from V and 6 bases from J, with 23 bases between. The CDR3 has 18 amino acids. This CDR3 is CASSLLFGGFAGGDTQYF. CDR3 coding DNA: TGTGCCAGCAGTTTATTATTCGGCGGTTTCGCAGGAGGCGATACGCAGTATTTT.

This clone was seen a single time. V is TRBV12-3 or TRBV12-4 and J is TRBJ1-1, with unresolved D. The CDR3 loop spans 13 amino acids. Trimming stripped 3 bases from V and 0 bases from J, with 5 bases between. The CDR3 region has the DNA TGTGCCAGCAGTTTCAGCTTGAACACTGAAGCTTTCTTT. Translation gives CASSFSLNTEAFF.

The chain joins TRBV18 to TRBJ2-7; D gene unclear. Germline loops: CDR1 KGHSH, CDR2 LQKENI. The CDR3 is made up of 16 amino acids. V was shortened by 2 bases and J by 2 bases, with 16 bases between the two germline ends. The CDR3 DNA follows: TGTGCCAGCTCACCAAGGAGTGGCAGGAGCCCCTACGAGCAGTACTTC. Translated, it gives CASSPRSGRSPYEQYF.

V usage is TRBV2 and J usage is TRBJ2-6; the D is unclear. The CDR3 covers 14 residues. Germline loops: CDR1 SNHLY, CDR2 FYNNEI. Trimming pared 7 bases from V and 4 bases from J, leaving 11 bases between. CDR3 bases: TGTGCCAGCAAAGGATCTTCCGGGGCCAACGTCCTGACTTTC. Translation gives CASKGSSGANVLTF.

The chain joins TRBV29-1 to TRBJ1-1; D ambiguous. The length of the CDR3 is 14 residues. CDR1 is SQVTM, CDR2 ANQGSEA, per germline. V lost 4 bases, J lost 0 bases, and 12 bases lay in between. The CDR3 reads CSVVDSGMNTEAFF. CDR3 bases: TGCAGCGTTGTTGATTCCGGGATGAACACTGAAGCTTTCTTT.

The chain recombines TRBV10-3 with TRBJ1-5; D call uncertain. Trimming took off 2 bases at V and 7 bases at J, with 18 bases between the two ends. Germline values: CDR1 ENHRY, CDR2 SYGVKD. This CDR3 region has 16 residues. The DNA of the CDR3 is TGTGCCATCAGTGAGAACGCAGGACGAAACGAACAGCCCCAGCATTTT. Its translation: CAISENAGRNEQPQHF.

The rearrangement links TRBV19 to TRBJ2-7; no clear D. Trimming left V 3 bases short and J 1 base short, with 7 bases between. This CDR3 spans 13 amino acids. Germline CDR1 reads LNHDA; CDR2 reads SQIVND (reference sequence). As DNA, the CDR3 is TGTGCCAGTAGTATTCAACCTTCCTACGAGCAGTACTTC. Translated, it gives CASSIQPSYEQYF.

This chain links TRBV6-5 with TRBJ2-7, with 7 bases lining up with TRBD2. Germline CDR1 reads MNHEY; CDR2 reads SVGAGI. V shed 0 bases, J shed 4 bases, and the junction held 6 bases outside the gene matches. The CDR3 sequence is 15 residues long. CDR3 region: CASSYSMGEGYEQYF. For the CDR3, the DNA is TGTGCCAGCAGTTACTCGATGGGGGAGGGATACGAGCAGTACTTC.

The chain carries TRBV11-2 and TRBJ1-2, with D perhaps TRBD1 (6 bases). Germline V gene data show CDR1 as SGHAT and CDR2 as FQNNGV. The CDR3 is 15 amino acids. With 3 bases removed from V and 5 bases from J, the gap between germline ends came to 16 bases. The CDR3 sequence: CASSLGGAFKYGYTF. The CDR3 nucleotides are TGTGCCAGCAGCTTGGGGGGGGCTTTTAAGTATGGCTACACCTTC.

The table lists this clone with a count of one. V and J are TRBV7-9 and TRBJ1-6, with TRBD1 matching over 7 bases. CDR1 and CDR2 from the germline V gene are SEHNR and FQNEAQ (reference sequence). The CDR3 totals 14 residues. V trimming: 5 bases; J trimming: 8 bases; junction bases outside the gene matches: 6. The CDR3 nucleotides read TGTGCCAGCAGCGGTCCAGGGGGGGATTCACCCCTCCACTTT. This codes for CASSGPGGDSPLHF.

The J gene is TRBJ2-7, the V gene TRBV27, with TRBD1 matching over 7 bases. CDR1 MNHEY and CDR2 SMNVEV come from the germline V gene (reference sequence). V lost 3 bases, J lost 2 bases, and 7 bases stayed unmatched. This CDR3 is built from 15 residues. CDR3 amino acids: CASSFGTVGTYEQYF. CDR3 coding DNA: TGTGCCAGCAGTTTCGGGACAGTCGGGACCTACGAGCAGTACTTC.

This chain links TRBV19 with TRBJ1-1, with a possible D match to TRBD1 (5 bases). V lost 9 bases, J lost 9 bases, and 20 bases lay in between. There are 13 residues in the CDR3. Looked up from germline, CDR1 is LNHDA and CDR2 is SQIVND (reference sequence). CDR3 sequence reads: CASHLPGMEKAFF. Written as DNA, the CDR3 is TGTGCCAGCCATCTCCCAGGGATGGAAAAAGCTTTCTTT.

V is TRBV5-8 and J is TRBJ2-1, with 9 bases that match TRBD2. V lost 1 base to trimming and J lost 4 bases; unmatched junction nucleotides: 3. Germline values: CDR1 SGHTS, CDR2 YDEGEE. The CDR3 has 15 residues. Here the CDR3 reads CASSLKREVYNEQFF. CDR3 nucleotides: TGTGCCAGCAGCTTGAAGCGGGAGGTTTACAATGAGCAGTTCTTC.

The CDR3, as DNA: TGTGCCAGAAGCCACGTACAGGGAGACAATCAGCCCCAGCATTTT. Amino acids: CARSHVQGDNQPQHF. V usage is TRBV5-3 and J usage is TRBJ1-5, with D maybe TRBD1 (6 bases). TRBV5-3 is noted as an ORF with a role that remains uncertain. The CDR3 totals 15 residues. Trimming stripped 4 bases from V and 3 bases from J, with 14 bases between.

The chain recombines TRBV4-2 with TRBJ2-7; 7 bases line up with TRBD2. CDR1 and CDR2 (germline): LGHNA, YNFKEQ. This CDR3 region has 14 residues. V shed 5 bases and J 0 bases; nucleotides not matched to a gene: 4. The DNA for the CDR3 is TGTGCCAGCAGCTACGGCGGGAGCTCCTACGAGCAGTACTTC. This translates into CASSYGGSSYEQYF.

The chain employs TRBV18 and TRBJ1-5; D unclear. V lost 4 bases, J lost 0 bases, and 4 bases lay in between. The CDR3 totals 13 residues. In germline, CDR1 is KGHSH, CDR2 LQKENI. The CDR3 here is CASSLDSNQPQHF. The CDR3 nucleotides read TGTGCCAGCTCACTTGATAGCAATCAGCCCCAGCATTTT.

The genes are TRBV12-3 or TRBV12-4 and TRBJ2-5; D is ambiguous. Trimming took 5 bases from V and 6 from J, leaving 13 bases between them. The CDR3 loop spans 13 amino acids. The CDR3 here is CASSRLGQQTQYF. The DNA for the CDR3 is TGTGCCAGCAGTCGCCTCGGGCAGCAGACCCAGTACTTC.